What follows describes a single TCR beta chain. This record comes from a study of CD8+ T cells in alopecia areata. The CDR3 has 15 amino acids. Germline CDR1 and CDR2: SGHDT and YYEEEE. With 6 bases clipped from V and 2 bases from J, the junction kept 10 bases outside the gene matches. Extracted RNA was reverse transcribed into cDNA, the sequencing template. Assay used: immunoSEQ multiplex PCR; TCRdb lists only in-frame clones, some missing. The data show around 150,000 clones, 50% to 65% seen once. The sequencing sample was made of CD4+ T cells sorted from blood. The chain employs TRBV5-6 and TRBJ1-2; 7 bases are a match to TRBD1. The receptor comes from a human donor in good health. In DNA, the CDR3 is TGTGCCAGCAACCCGACAGGGCCGGGGAACTATGGCTACACCTTC. As protein: CASNPTGPGNYGYTF.